The rows below give T cell receptor beta chains drawn from one sample of a study of CD8 T cells in ankylosing spondylitis. From the 5' RACE reads, TCRdb called clonotypes with MiXCR, one entry per CDR3 protein. Of a few hundred thousand distinct CDR3 sequences listed, about 11% are singletons. Sequenced input: blood, either unsorted or a sorted T cell fraction (not recorded which). These TCRs come from a male donor with ankylosing spondylitis or in good health (not recorded which). The CDR3 runs from the conserved cysteine through the conserved F or W. The D gene is left open where the match is weak. The size of a clone is reported for some rows only, either as once, few or many, or as a class for expanded clones.

d_call	clone_size	v_call	j_call	cdr3_nt	cdr3_aa
TRBD2	few	TRBV20-1	TRBJ2-5	TGCAGTGCTAGAGATAGGCAAGCGGGGGGGCCTCTGACCCAGTACTTC	CSARDRQAGGPLTQYF
.	many	TRBV5-5	TRBJ2-7	TGTGCCAGCAGCTTGGCCGTGACAGTGACCTACGAGCAGTACTTC	CASSLAVTVTYEQYF
.	few	TRBV5-6	TRBJ1-3	TGTGCCAGCAGCTTGGCTTACAGGGATTACTCTGGAAACACCATATATTTT	CASSLAYRDYSGNTIYF
.	.	TRBV20-1	TRBJ2-3	TGCAGTGCTAGGAAGGGGGGGGCCGATACGCAGTATTTT	CSARKGGADTQYF
.	many	TRBV15	TRBJ2-3	TGTGCCACCAGCAGTAGGGGGGGGGCGGAAGATACGCAGTATTTT	CATSSRGGAEDTQYF
.	many	TRBV6-5	TRBJ2-2	TGTGCCAGCAGTTACTCGACGGGAATGGGCACCGGGGAGCTGTTTTTT	CASSYSTGMGTGELFF
TRBD2	many	TRBV6-1	TRBJ2-1	TGTGCCAGCAGTGTCCCTAGCGGGGTTAGCAATGAGCAGTTCTTC	CASSVPSGVSNEQFF
.	many	TRBV7-3	TRBJ2-2	TGTGCCAGCAGCGCAGGGAGTTACGGGGAGCTGTTTTTT	CASSAGSYGELFF
.	.	TRBV20-1	TRBJ2-7	TGCAGTGCTAGGTCCCCTACCCACGAGCAGTACTTC	CSARSPTHEQYF
TRBD1	many	TRBV28	TRBJ2-1	TGTGCCAGCAGTATCGACAGGGGACGGATCAATGAGCAGTTCTTC	CASSIDRGRINEQFF
.	.	TRBV7-3	TRBJ2-3	TGTGCCAGCAGCTTAACGTTTGGGACTCTCCAAGGGGAGCCGCAGTATTTT	CASSLTFGTLQGEPQYF
TRBD1	many	TRBV7-2	TRBJ1-2	TGTGCCAGCAGCTTTGGGTCTGGGACAGGGTATGGCTACACCTTC	CASSFGSGTGYGYTF
.	many	TRBV7-2	TRBJ2-1	TGTGCCAGCAGCTTAGGACAGCCCACAGAGCAGTTCTTC	CASSLGQPTEQFF
.	.	TRBV12-3/TRBV12-4	TRBJ2-5	TGTGCCAGCAGTTTAGTTCCAGGGCCGGGTAGCGAGACCCAGTACTTC	CASSLVPGPGSETQYF
TRBD1	.	TRBV19	TRBJ2-7	TGTGCCAGCGGGACAGGGGACTCCTACGAGCAGTACTTC	CASGTGDSYEQYF
.	many	TRBV5-5	TRBJ2-7	TGTGCCAGCAGCTTGGGTTTACAGGGCATCTACGAGCAGTACTTC	CASSLGLQGIYEQYF
TRBD1	few	TRBV3-1	TRBJ1-2	TGTGCCAGCAGCCAAGATTGGACAGGGAATGGCTACACCTTC	CASSQDWTGNGYTF
TRBD1	many	TRBV5-1	TRBJ2-7	TGCGCCAGCAGCCTCCGACAGGGACGAGCCTACGAGCAGTACTTC	CASSLRQGRAYEQYF
.	few	TRBV5-6	TRBJ1-1	TGTGCCAGCAGCTTAAAGGACAGTCTCCGAGCTTTCTTT	CASSLKDSLRAFF
.	many	TRBV12-3/TRBV12-4	TRBJ2-6	TGTGCCAGCACCCTGAGCTCTGGGGCCAACGTCCTGACTTTC	CASTLSSGANVLTF
TRBD1	many	TRBV20-1	TRBJ1-6	TGCAGTGCTTCTCCCTACGGTGGGACAGGGGGATCACCCCTCCACTTT	CSASPYGGTGGSPLHF
.	many	TRBV4-2	TRBJ1-1	TGTGCCAGCAGCCAAGAGGAGGAGGCCGGGACTGAAGCTTTCTTT	CASSQEEEAGTEAFF
.	many	TRBV5-1	TRBJ2-2	TGCGCCAGCAGCTTGGCGGCGGCCGGCACCGGGGAGCTGTTTTTT	CASSLAAAGTGELFF
.	many	TRBV7-9	TRBJ2-2	TGTGCCAGCAGGGGAATGGACGAGAACACCGGGGAGCTGTTTTTT	CASRGMDENTGELFF
TRBD1	.	TRBV18	TRBJ2-1	TGTGCCAGCTCACCCTTTCTTCGGGACAGACACAATGAGCAGTTCTTC	CASSPFLRDRHNEQFF
.	.	TRBV7-2	TRBJ2-1	TGTGCCAGCAGCATAGGGCAGAACAATGAGCAGTTCTTC	CASSIGQNNEQFF
TRBD1	many	TRBV30	TRBJ1-1	TGTGCCTGGGCACCCCAGGGGGCGAGGGCTGAAGCTTTCTTT	CAWAPQGARAEAFF
TRBD2	few	TRBV7-9	TRBJ2-1	TGTGCCAGCAGCTTAGCGCTGACTAGCGGGGGTCATGAGCAGTTCTTC	CASSLALTSGGHEQFF
.	many	TRBV9	TRBJ2-2	TGTGCCAGCAATGAGGACACCGGGGAGCTGTTTTTT	CASNEDTGELFF
.	few	TRBV3-1	TRBJ1-6	TGTGCCAGCAGCCGGGGCGGGCGTTCACCCCTCCACTTT	CASSRGGRSPLHF
TRBD1	.	TRBV6-2/TRBV6-3	TRBJ1-2	TGTGCCAGCAGTTCGTCCGCATTTGATGGCGGGACAGGGGGTCGGTATGGCTACACCTTC	CASSSSAFDGGTGGRYGYTF
.	.	TRBV6-5	TRBJ2-1	TGTGCCAGCAGTTACTCGAGTACCCGGGCTGAGCAGTTCTTC	CASSYSSTRAEQFF
.	many	TRBV7-2	TRBJ2-7	TGTGCCAGCAGCTTAGCGCATTTGGACGAGCAGTACTTC	CASSLAHLDEQYF
.	many	TRBV29-1	TRBJ1-1	TGCAGCGAGAATCCAAGAGGAGGAGGGACTGAAGCTTTCTTT	CSENPRGGGTEAFF
.	many	TRBV5-1	TRBJ2-3	TGCGCCAGCAGCTTGGTAGGTCGTGGAGATACGCAGTATTTT	CASSLVGRGDTQYF
.	few	TRBV9	TRBJ2-7	TGTGCCAGCAGCGTATTGGACGCTGACGAGCAGTACTTC	CASSVLDADEQYF
TRBD1	many	TRBV7-2	TRBJ1-6	TGTGCCAGCAGCCTGCGGACAGGTCCGGAATCTTCACCCCTCCACTTT	CASSLRTGPESSPLHF
.	many	TRBV24-1	TRBJ2-7	TGTGCCACCAGTGATTCAGCAGGTTCCTACGAGCAGTACTTC	CATSDSAGSYEQYF
TRBD1	.	TRBV20-1	TRBJ2-6	TGCAGTGCTAGATCCGCTGGACAGGGGGATGGGGCCAACGTCCTGACTTTC	CSARSAGQGDGANVLTF
TRBD2	many	TRBV6-1	TRBJ2-1	TGTGCCAGCACGTTAAGCGGGGGGGCCAGTGAGCAGTTCTTC	CASTLSGGASEQFF
.	many	TRBV9	TRBJ2-3	TGTGCCAGCAGCGTAGAGGGTGGGAGGGGGGATACGCAGTATTTT	CASSVEGGRGDTQYF
.	many	TRBV18	TRBJ2-5	TGTGCCAGCTCCGGCACGGAAGAGACCCAGTACTTC	CASSGTEETQYF
.	many	TRBV5-1	TRBJ2-2	TGCGCCAGCAGCTTTAGGGCGGAGCTGTTTTTT	CASSFRAELFF
TRBD1	many	TRBV5-4	TRBJ2-7	TGTGCCAGCAGCTTAGGGACAGACCAGCAGTACTTC	CASSLGTDQQYF
.	.	TRBV7-9	TRBJ1-1	TGTGCCAGCACGGGACGGACGAACACTGAAGCTTTCTTT	CASTGRTNTEAFF
.	many	TRBV5-1	TRBJ1-5	TGCGCCAGCACACGGTCCGGGACACCTAGCAATCAGCCCCAGCATTTT	CASTRSGTPSNQPQHF
.	many	TRBV6-1	TRBJ1-2	TGTGCCAGCAGGAGGGGACAATACGGCTACACCTTC	CASRRGQYGYTF
.	many	TRBV7-8	TRBJ2-1	TGTGCCAGCAGCTTAGGGGGCTCCTCCCAGTCACAAGCCCGTTTCAATGAGCAGTTCTTC	CASSLGGSSQSQARFNEQFF
TRBD2	once	TRBV20-1	TRBJ2-5	TGCAGTGCCAGAGATGGGGGGGTAATCCAAGAGACCCAGTACTTC	CSARDGGVIQETQYF
TRBD1	.	TRBV27	TRBJ2-6	TGTGCCAGCAGTGAACCGGGACAGTTCGCCTCGGGGGCCAACGTCCTGACTTTC	CASSEPGQFASGANVLTF
.	many	TRBV20-1	TRBJ2-1	TGCAGTGCTAGAGATACTAATGAGCAGTTCTTC	CSARDTNEQFF
.	few	TRBV7-8	TRBJ2-2	TGTGCCAGCAGCTTACGGGACCCCAACACCGGGGAGCTGTTTTTT	CASSLRDPNTGELFF
TRBD2	many	TRBV20-1	TRBJ2-1	TGCAGTGCTAGCAGTACTAGCGGGTACAATGAGCAGTTCTTC	CSASSTSGYNEQFF